This passage covers 32 T cell receptor beta chains from one sample sequenced in a study of T cell repertoires in cytomegalovirus infection. TCRdb fed the reads into MiXCR, producing one record per CDR3 protein. The repertoire holds around 310,000 distinct CDR3 sequences, with about a sixth as singletons. Sequencing was performed on PBMCs. The receptors were gathered from a human donor in good health (CMV status not recorded). Some clones in this sample may be carry-over from other donors' samples.

This clonotype was seen at least ten times. The J gene is TRBJ2-1, the V gene TRBV7-2; 8 bases are shared with TRBD1. Germline values: CDR1 SGHTA, CDR2 FQGNSA. Trimming at V came to 5 bases and at J to 12 bases, leaving 9 bases not matched to a gene. The length of the CDR3 is 13 residues. CDR3 region: CASSQRQGRGQFF. The CDR3 nucleotides are TGTGCCAGCAGCCAACGACAGGGGAGAGGGCAGTTCTTC.

The chain is built from TRBV7-2 and TRBJ1-4, with D perhaps matching TRBD1 (5 bases). Trimming stripped 6 bases from V and 0 bases from J, with 8 bases between. The CDR3 sequence is 14 residues long. Germline assignment: CDR1 SGHTA and CDR2 FQGNSA. CDR3 residues: CASRDTPTNEKLFF. The CDR3 nucleotides are TGTGCCAGCAGGGACACCCCAACTAATGAAAAACTGTTTTTT.

This clonotype was seen many times. The rearrangement joins TRBV3-1 to TRBJ1-2; D is possibly TRBD1 (5 bases). Trimming removed 3 bases from V and 5 bases from J, with 13 bases in between. The CDR3 sequence is 14 residues long. Per the germline V gene, CDR1 is LGHDT and CDR2 is YNNKEL (reference sequence). CDR3 in DNA: TGTGCCAGCAGCCACCTTGGGGCGCGTTATGGCTACACCTTC. Its translation is CASSHLGARYGYTF.

The gene calls are TRBV7-6 and TRBJ2-2; 9 bases fit TRBD1. This CDR3 has 15 residues. With V trimmed by 3 bases and J by 5 bases, 4 bases remained unmatched. Germline V gene data show CDR1 as SGHVS and CDR2 as FNYEAQ. CDR3 residues: CASSFPGQGTGELFF. CDR3 in DNA: TGTGCCAGCAGCTTTCCGGGACAGGGAACCGGGGAGCTGTTTTTT.

This clonotype was seen a single time. The chain couples TRBV10-3 to TRBJ1-4; D uncertain. CDR1 and CDR2 (germline): ENHRY, SYGVKD. V was shortened by 1 base and J by 7 bases, with 4 bases between the two germline ends. This CDR3 is 12 amino acids long. The CDR3 protein is CAISEFGEKLFF. The CDR3 DNA sequence: TGTGCCATCAGTGAGTTTGGTGAAAAACTGTTTTTT.

This clonotype was recorded at least ten times. The J gene is TRBJ2-7, the V gene TRBV7-2, with 10 bases aligning to TRBD2. CDR1 and CDR2 (germline): SGHTA, FQGNSA. The CDR3 contains 15 residues. V was pared by 4 bases and J by 0 bases, with 3 bases of the junction left unmatched. DNA for the CDR3: TGTGCCAGCAGCTGGAGCGGGGGGGACTCCTACGAGCAGTACTTC. This encodes CASSWSGGDSYEQYF.

This chain links TRBV27 with TRBJ1-1; 9 bases align to TRBD1. V was clipped by 5 bases and J by 10 bases; unmatched bases: 5. The CDR3 is 12 amino acids. Germline V gene lookup returns CDR1 MNHEY and CDR2 SMNVEV (reference sequence). The chain's CDR3 is CASSPGTGIAFF. Here the CDR3 DNA reads TGTGCCAGCAGTCCGGGGACAGGGATAGCTTTCTTT.

This clonotype was seen only once. This chain connects TRBV28 to TRBJ1-1; no clear D. This CDR3 has 14 residues. Germline V gives CDR1 MDHEN, CDR2 SYDVKM. V was clipped by 2 bases and J by 10 bases, with 17 bases between them. CDR3 bases: TGTGCCAGCAGTTTACGGCCCTCTGCACTAGGAGCTTTCTTT. Its protein product is CASSLRPSALGAFF.

This clonotype was found once. The V gene is TRBV20-1, the J gene TRBJ2-7; possibly TRBD1 for D (6 bases). This CDR3 has 13 residues. Germline V lookup: CDR1 DFQATT, CDR2 SNEGSKA (reference sequence). Trimming took off 6 bases at V and 3 bases at J, with 15 bases between the two ends. Written as DNA, the CDR3 is TGCAGTGCCGCACAGGGTTTGGGCTACGAGCAGTACTTC. It encodes CSAAQGLGYEQYF.

This clonotype was picked up a small number of times. The chain employs TRBV6-4 and TRBJ2-3; 7 nucleotides align to TRBD1. The CDR3 sequence is 13 residues long. Germline lookup yields CDR1 MRHNA and CDR2 SNTAGT. Trimming cost V 8 bases and J 6 bases; bases outside gene matches: 8. The CDR3 sequence is CASSGQAGDTQYF. CDR3 DNA sequence: TGTGCCAGCTCTGGACAGGCCGGGGATACGCAGTATTTT.

The CDR3 sequence is CASSRNVGSYGYTF. The CDR3 DNA reads TGTGCCAGCAGCCGGAACGTAGGCAGCTATGGCTACACCTTC. The chain employs TRBV4-2 and TRBJ1-2, with D unresolved. V was clipped by 4 bases and J by 4 bases, with 13 bases between them. This CDR3 spans 14 amino acids. The germline CDR1 and CDR2 sequences are LGHNA and YNFKEQ.

This clonotype has only a few counts. V gene TRBV20-1 combines with J gene TRBJ2-5; TRBD1 agrees at 9 bases. This CDR3 has 15 amino acids. J gave up 4 bases and V 1 base, and 7 bases lay outside the gene matches. Germline V CDR1 and CDR2: DFQATT, SNEGSKA (reference sequence). DNA of the CDR3: TGCAGTGCTAGAGGAACCGGGACAGGGTCAGAGACCCAGTACTTC. This encodes CSARGTGTGSETQYF.

The chain has TRBV6-5 and TRBJ1-6; D perhaps matches TRBD1 (6 bases). CDR3 length equals 16 residues. V lost 4 bases and J lost 1, with 11 bases in between. The germline CDR1 and CDR2 sequences are MNHEY and SVGAGI. CDR3 sequence reads: CASSFIQGSYNSPLHF. In DNA form, the CDR3 reads TGTGCCAGCAGTTTCATTCAGGGGTCCTATAATTCACCCCTCCACTTT.

This clonotype was picked up many times. The rearrangement links TRBV12-3 or TRBV12-4 to TRBJ1-6; D unresolved. This CDR3 has 14 residues. V lost 6 bases and J 9 bases, leaving 15 bases between the germline ends. Here the CDR3 reads CASSITAVGSPLHF. The CDR3 DNA reads as TGTGCCAGCAGCATTACGGCCGTAGGTTCACCCCTCCACTTT.

The J gene is TRBJ1-5, the V gene TRBV4-2; no clear D. CDR3 length: 14 amino acids. The V gene lost 3 bases and the J gene lost 1 base, with 7 bases spanning the gap. From germline, CDR1 is LGHNA and CDR2 YNFKEQ. The CDR3 DNA reads as TGTGCCAGCAGCCATGACGTGAGCAATCAGCCCCAGCATTTT. Encoded protein: CASSHDVSNQPQHF.

This clonotype was observed a few times. This rearrangement joins TRBV20-1 to TRBJ2-3; D not resolved. Trimming removed 1 base from V and 0 bases from J, with 11 bases in between. Germline CDR1 is DFQATT and CDR2 is SNEGSKA (reference sequence). There are 15 residues in the CDR3. CDR3 residues: CSARAPTGSTDTQYF. DNA of the CDR3: TGCAGTGCTAGAGCCCCTACCGGAAGCACAGATACGCAGTATTTT.

The table lists this clonotype with many counts. The J gene is TRBJ1-2, the V gene TRBV7-2; D is uncertain. The CDR3 totals 14 residues. V lost 1 base and J lost 4, with 10 bases in between. Germline-derived CDR1 and CDR2 are SGHTA and FQGNSA. The CDR3 region has the DNA TGTGCCAGCAGCTTAGATCTTAGTGGCTATGGCTACACCTTC. It translates to CASSLDLSGYGYTF.

V gene TRBV12-3 or TRBV12-4 combines with J gene TRBJ1-1; D remains unclear. The CDR3 covers 14 residues. Trimming took 7 bases from V and 3 from J, leaving 15 bases between them. The DNA for the CDR3 is TGTGCCAGCACCCCACCCCGGTTGGACACTGAAGCTTTCTTT. Encoded protein: CASTPPRLDTEAFF.

This clonotype came up many times. V gene TRBV12-3 or TRBV12-4 combines with J gene TRBJ1-1; 7 bases align to TRBD1. The CDR3 is 13 residues long. V shed 8 bases and J 4 bases; nucleotides not matched to a gene: 7. The CDR3 DNA reads as TGTGCCAGCTTACCGACAGGGCCCACTGAAGCTTTCTTT. Its translation is CASLPTGPTEAFF.

This clonotype appeared a few times. The V gene is TRBV20-1, the J gene TRBJ2-1, with D possibly being TRBD2 (5 bases). Trimming pared 6 bases from V and 5 bases from J, leaving 14 bases between. In germline, CDR1 is DFQATT, CDR2 SNEGSKA (reference sequence). This CDR3 has 13 amino acids. The CDR3 loop reads CSASLALHNEQFF. In DNA form, the CDR3 reads TGCAGTGCCTCGCTAGCTTTACACAATGAGCAGTTCTTC.

This clonotype was counted between two and nine times. The V gene is TRBV6-5, the J gene TRBJ2-3; 8 nucleotides agree with TRBD2. V shed 7 bases and J 4 bases; nucleotides not matched to a gene: 7. CDR1 and CDR2 (germline): MNHEY, SVGAGI. The CDR3 length is 14 residues. Here the CDR3 reads CASNLRGGSDTQYF. The CDR3 bases are TGTGCCAGCAATCTCCGGGGGGGGTCAGATACGCAGTATTTT.

This clonotype showed up many times. This sequence joins TRBV4-3 and TRBJ1-1; a weak D match, TRBD1 (6 bases). V lost 0 bases and J 11 bases, leaving 16 bases between the germline ends. The germline CDR1 and CDR2 sequences are LGHNA and YSLEER. The CDR3 is made up of 14 amino acids. The CDR3 DNA sequence: TGCGCCAGCAGCCAAGAAAGGGGGAGTGAATCGGCTTTCTTT. It codes for CASSQERGSESAFF.

This clonotype turned up a few times. V and J are TRBV7-8 and TRBJ1-1; D not resolved. This CDR3 is built from 17 residues. Germline CDR1 reads SGHVS; CDR2 reads FQNEAQ. V dropped 1 base and J dropped 1 base, with 16 bases sitting between them. CDR3 nucleotide sequence: TGTGCCAGCAGCTTAGAGGTTTCTTTGGGGTGGAACACTGAAGCTTTCTTT. Protein product: CASSLEVSLGWNTEAFF.

The table lists this clonotype with many counts. This sequence joins TRBV7-2 and TRBJ1-1; a weak D match, TRBD1 (5 bases). Germline-derived CDR1 and CDR2 are SGHTA and FQGNSA. With 3 bases removed from V and 0 bases from J, the gap between germline ends came to 11 bases. This CDR3 has 15 amino acids. The CDR3 protein is CASSFGQGLNTEAFF. In DNA form, the CDR3 reads TGTGCCAGCAGCTTCGGGCAGGGCCTGAACACTGAAGCTTTCTTT.

Only a few counts were recorded for this clonotype. This sequence joins TRBV12-3 or TRBV12-4 and TRBJ1-4; 9 bases agree with TRBD1. The CDR3 extends over 14 amino acids. The ends lost 6 bases at V and 8 bases at J; junction bases unmatched: 7. The CDR3 DNA follows: TGTGCCAGCAGGTTGGGACAGGGAGGAGAAAAACTGTTTTTT. It codes for CASRLGQGGEKLFF.

The rearrangement uses TRBV3-1 and TRBJ2-1; 7 bases agree with TRBD1. Germline CDR1 is LGHDT and CDR2 is YNNKEL (reference sequence). V was pared by 4 bases and J by 5 bases, with 17 bases of the junction left unmatched. The CDR3 runs to 18 residues. The CDR3 here is CASSRGGAIQFVDNEQFF. In DNA form, the CDR3 reads TGTGCCAGCAGCCGAGGGGGCGCAATTCAATTTGTGGACAATGAGCAGTTCTTC.

This clonotype has at least ten counts. This chain joins TRBV28 and TRBJ1-2; maybe TRBD1 (5 bases). Between the trimmed V and J ends, which lost 9 bases and 3 bases, there was a span of 11 bases. Germline V gene data show CDR1 as MDHEN and CDR2 as SYDVKM. The CDR3 runs to 12 residues. The CDR3, as DNA: TGTGCCAGTAAACTGGGGGACTATGGCTACACCTTC. This sequence encodes CASKLGDYGYTF.

This clonotype was recorded a few times. The chain carries TRBV6-2 or TRBV6-3 and TRBJ1-4; D might be TRBD1 (5 bases). The CDR3 length is 15 residues. V dropped 6 bases and J dropped 4 bases, with 15 bases sitting between them. Looked up from germline, CDR1 is MNHEY and CDR2 is SVGEGT. CDR3 DNA: TGTGCCAGCAGCCGAGACAGCCAAAGTAATGAAAAACTGTTTTTT. Translating gives CASSRDSQSNEKLFF.

Remarks on this clonotype: Being one base from a much bigger clone, this may be a read error. The genes are TRBV11-2 and TRBJ2-2; D is tentatively TRBD1 or TRBD2 (5 bases each). The CDR3 runs to 14 residues. Germline loops: CDR1 SGHAT, CDR2 FQNNGV. The DNA for the CDR3 is TGTGCCAGCAGCTTCAACAGGAACACCGGGAAGCTGTTTTTT. Translated: CASSFNRNTGKLFF.

This clonotype has a handful of counts. The genes are TRBV12-3 or TRBV12-4 and TRBJ2-5; D is unclear. Trimming stripped 5 bases from V and 4 bases from J, with 11 bases between. This CDR3 spans 13 amino acids. The DNA for the CDR3 is TGTGCCAGCAGTGGGAAGAACCTAGAGACCCAGTACTTC. It is translated as CASSGKNLETQYF.

V usage is TRBV5-1 and J usage is TRBJ2-5; 10 nucleotides match TRBD2. Looked up from germline, CDR1 is SGHRS and CDR2 is YFSETQ. The CDR3 consists of 15 residues. V was pared by 7 bases and J by 2 bases, with 8 bases of the junction left unmatched. CDR3 residues: CASSPGTSAQETQYF. The CDR3 bases are TGCGCCAGCTCCCCCGGGACTAGCGCTCAAGAGACCCAGTACTTC.

The chain is built from TRBV3-1 and TRBJ2-3, with 12 bases identical to TRBD2. The CDR3 consists of 18 residues. Losses at the gene ends were 5 bases for V and 2 bases for J; bases not matched to a gene: 11. From germline, CDR1 is LGHDT and CDR2 YNNKEL (reference sequence). Written as DNA, the CDR3 is TGTGCCAGCAGCGATTACCTAGCGGGGGGGCAACTCACAGATACGCAGTATTTT. It encodes CASSDYLAGGQLTDTQYF.